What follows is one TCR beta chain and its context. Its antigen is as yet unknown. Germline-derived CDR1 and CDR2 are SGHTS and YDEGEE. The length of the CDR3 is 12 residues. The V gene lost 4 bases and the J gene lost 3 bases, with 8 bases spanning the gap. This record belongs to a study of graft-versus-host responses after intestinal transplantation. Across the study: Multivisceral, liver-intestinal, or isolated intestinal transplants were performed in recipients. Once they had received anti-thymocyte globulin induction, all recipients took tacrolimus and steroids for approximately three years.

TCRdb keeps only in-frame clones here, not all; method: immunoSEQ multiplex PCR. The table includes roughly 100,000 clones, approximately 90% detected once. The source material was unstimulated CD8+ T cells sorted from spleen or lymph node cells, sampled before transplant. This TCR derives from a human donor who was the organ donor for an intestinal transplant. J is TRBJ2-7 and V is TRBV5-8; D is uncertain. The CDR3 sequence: CASSQVVYEQYF. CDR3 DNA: TGTGCCAGCAGCCAGGTAGTCTACGAGCAGTACTTC.